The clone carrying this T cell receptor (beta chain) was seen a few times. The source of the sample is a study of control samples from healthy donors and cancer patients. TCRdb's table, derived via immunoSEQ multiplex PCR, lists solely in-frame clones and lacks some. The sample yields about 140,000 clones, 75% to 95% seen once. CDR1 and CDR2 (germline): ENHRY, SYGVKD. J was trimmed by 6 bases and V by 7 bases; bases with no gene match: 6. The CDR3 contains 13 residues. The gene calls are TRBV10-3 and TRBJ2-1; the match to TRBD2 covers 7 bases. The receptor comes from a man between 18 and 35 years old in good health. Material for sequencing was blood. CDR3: CAINFSGSNEQFF. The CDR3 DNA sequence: TGTGCCATCAATTTTAGCGGGTCCAATGAGCAGTTCTTC.